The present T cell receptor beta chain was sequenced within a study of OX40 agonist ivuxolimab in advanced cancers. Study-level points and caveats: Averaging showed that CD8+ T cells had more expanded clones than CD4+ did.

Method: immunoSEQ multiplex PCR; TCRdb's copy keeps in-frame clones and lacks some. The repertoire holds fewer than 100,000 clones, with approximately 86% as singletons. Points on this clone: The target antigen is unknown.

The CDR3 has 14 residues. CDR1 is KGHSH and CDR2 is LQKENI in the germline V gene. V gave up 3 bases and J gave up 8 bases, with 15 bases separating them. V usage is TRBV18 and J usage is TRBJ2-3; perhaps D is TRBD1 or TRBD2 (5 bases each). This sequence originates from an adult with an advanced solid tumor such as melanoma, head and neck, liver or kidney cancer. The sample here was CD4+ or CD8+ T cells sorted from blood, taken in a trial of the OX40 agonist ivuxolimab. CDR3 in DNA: TGTGCCAGCTCACCTTACTCCCGGGACGCTACGCAGTATTTT. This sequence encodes CASSPYSRDATQYF.